Below are 20 T cell receptor beta chains sequenced from a single sample in a study of T-cell memory formation after mild COVID-19. MiXCR, run by TCRdb on the 5' RACE reads, gives a single entry per CDR3 protein. This sample has 550,000 to 700,000 distinct CDR3 sequences, with approximately 15% found just once. Sequenced input: PBMCs or a T cell subset sorted from them (not recorded which). These receptors were collected from an adult woman who had mild COVID-19 (a few samples of this study predate the infection). Cell type and time point are not known.

This clonotype was seen ten or more times. The V call is TRBV12-3 or TRBV12-4, the J call TRBJ1-6; no clear D gene. The CDR3 has 12 amino acids. Trimming removed 6 bases from V and 9 bases from J, with 9 bases in between. CDR3 nucleotide sequence: TGTGCCAGCAGCTCCCCCGGTTCACCCCTCCACTTT. This translates into CASSSPGSPLHF.

The chain joins TRBV6-6 to TRBJ2-7; either TRBD1 or TRBD2 may fit D (5 bases each). Per the germline V gene, CDR1 is MNHNY and CDR2 is SVGAGI (reference sequence). The V end was cut by 6 bases, the J end by 2 bases, with 14 bases between. This CDR3 region has 14 residues. The CDR3 is CASRRDVVPYEQYF. The CDR3 nucleotides are TGTGCCAGCAGACGGGACGTGGTCCCCTACGAGCAGTACTTC.

The table lists this clonotype with a few counts. The chain combines TRBV20-1 with TRBJ1-2; D unresolved. The CDR3 consists of 13 residues. V shed 6 bases and J shed 0 bases, with 11 bases lying between them. Per the germline V gene, CDR1 is DFQATT and CDR2 is SNEGSKA (reference sequence). CDR3 in DNA: TGCAGTGCGATAAAGAATACTAACTATGGCTACACCTTC. It translates to CSAIKNTNYGYTF.

This clonotype was seen a few times. Here the CDR3 reads CASSGPGQRYNEQFF. CDR3 DNA: TGTGCCAGCAGTGGCCCGGGCCAGCGGTACAATGAGCAGTTCTTC. The V gene is TRBV6-1, the J gene TRBJ2-1, with D tentatively TRBD2 (5 bases). Germline V gives CDR1 MNHNS, CDR2 SASEGT. Trimming pared 4 bases from V and 4 bases from J, leaving 14 bases between. The CDR3 covers 15 residues.

This clonotype was detected a few times. The V and J genes are TRBV19 and TRBJ2-7; D is undetermined. The CDR3 runs to 13 residues. Trimming stripped 1 base from V and 3 bases from J, with 7 bases between. Germline CDR1 LNHDA, CDR2 SQIVND (reference sequence). The CDR3 DNA reads as TGTGCCAGTAGTATAGGGAGTATCTACGAGCAGTACTTC. This sequence encodes CASSIGSIYEQYF.

The rearrangement links TRBV10-3 to TRBJ1-2; D not resolved. Trimming took off 7 bases at V and 3 bases at J, with 9 bases between the two ends. Germline-derived CDR1 and CDR2 are ENHRY and SYGVKD. The CDR3 contains 12 residues. CDR3 bases: TGTGCCATCACCGGTCCCGACTATGGCTACACCTTC. Translating gives CAITGPDYGYTF.

The rearrangement links TRBV14 to TRBJ2-7; a weak D match, TRBD1 (6 bases). The CDR3 is 15 amino acids. The germline V and J ends were trimmed by 1 base and 3 bases, with 13 bases remaining between them. Germline CDR1 and CDR2: SGHDN and FVKESK. This CDR3 reads CASSQGWTDSYEQYF. CDR3 sequence (DNA): TGTGCCAGCAGCCAAGGTTGGACAGATAGCTACGAGCAGTACTTC.

This clonotype was recorded at least ten times. This sequence joins TRBV7-9 and TRBJ2-5, with D possibly TRBD2 on 7 matching bases. V was pared by 4 bases and J by 4 bases, with 16 bases between. This CDR3 is built from 15 residues. Per germline, CDR1 SEHNR and CDR2 FQNEAQ (reference sequence). CDR3 coding DNA: TGTGCCAGCAGCTACCCGTTGGGGGGGCGAGAGACCCAGTACTTC. It encodes CASSYPLGGRETQYF.

This clonotype has a handful of counts. This chain connects TRBV12-3 or TRBV12-4 to TRBJ2-1; D is perhaps TRBD2 (5 bases). The V and J ends lost 5 bases and 2 bases respectively, with 13 bases between them. The length of the CDR3 is 15 residues. The CDR3 protein is CASSPASGPYNEQFF. In DNA, the CDR3 is TGTGCCAGCAGTCCAGCCAGCGGTCCCTACAATGAGCAGTTCTTC.

V usage is TRBV12-3 or TRBV12-4 and J usage is TRBJ2-1; weak D call: TRBD1 (5 bases). This CDR3 has 14 amino acids. Trimming left V 3 bases short and J 5 bases short, with 11 bases between. CDR3 loop: CASSLARQNNEQFF. CDR3 bases: TGTGCCAGCAGTTTGGCAAGACAGAACAATGAGCAGTTCTTC.

There are a few counts of this clonotype. The genes are TRBV20-1 and TRBJ1-2; D is perhaps TRBD1 (5 bases). Between the trimmed V and J ends, which lost 4 bases and 4 bases, there was a span of 10 bases. The CDR3 loop spans 12 amino acids. From germline, CDR1 is DFQATT and CDR2 SNEGSKA (reference sequence). CDR3: CSAIRDSYGYTF. The CDR3 DNA follows: TGCAGTGCTATCAGGGATAGCTATGGCTACACCTTC.

This clonotype turned up a few times. V usage is TRBV6-2 or TRBV6-3 and J usage is TRBJ2-7, with D unclear. Trimming cost V 0 bases and J 5 bases, with 5 bases left between them. The CDR3 spans 12 residues. The germline V gene has CDR1 MNHEY and CDR2 SVGEGT. CDR3 loop: CASSYSRHEQYF. The CDR3, as DNA: TGTGCCAGCAGTTACTCCCGGCACGAGCAGTACTTC.

This chain connects TRBV4-1 to TRBJ1-5; tentatively, D is TRBD1 (6 bases). The CDR3 totals 15 residues. The germline V gene has CDR1 MGHRA and CDR2 YSYEKL. Deletions cut 4 bases from V and 5 bases from J, with 15 bases between. CDR3 bases: TGCGCCAGCAGCCCCCATTATGCAGGGGATCAGCCCCAGCATTTT. This translates into CASSPHYAGDQPQHF.

The J gene is TRBJ1-2, the V gene TRBV6-5; D uncertain. The CDR3 has 12 residues. Germline V gene lookup returns CDR1 MNHEY and CDR2 SVGAGI. Trimming left V 4 bases short and J 8 bases short, with 11 bases between. The CDR3 region is CASSSIAGGYTF. The CDR3 DNA reads TGTGCCAGCAGTTCAATTGCAGGAGGCTACACCTTC.

This clonotype showed up just a few times. The chain carries TRBV9 and TRBJ2-3; 8 nucleotides line up with TRBD1. The trim removed 4 bases at V and 0 bases at J, leaving 10 bases unmatched. CDR3 size: 17 residues. The germline V gene has CDR1 SGDLS and CDR2 YYNGEE. The CDR3 here is CASSPWERQGSTDTQYF. The CDR3 region has the DNA TGTGCCAGCAGCCCCTGGGAGAGACAGGGGAGCACAGATACGCAGTATTTT.

This chain joins TRBV18 and TRBJ1-1; D is undetermined. The CDR3 length is 15 residues. CDR1 is KGHSH, CDR2 LQKENI, per germline. The V end was cut by 1 base, the J end by 5 bases, with 14 bases between. The CDR3 sequence is CASSPLVGRVTEAFF. The CDR3 nucleotides read TGTGCCAGCTCACCACTGGTAGGGAGAGTTACTGAAGCTTTCTTT.

This sequence joins TRBV6-4 and TRBJ1-1; D remains unclear. Trimming stripped 2 bases from V and 5 bases from J, with 12 bases between. This CDR3 is built from 14 residues. The germline V gene encodes CDR1 MRHNA and CDR2 SNTAGT. CDR3 DNA sequence: TGTGCCAGCAGTGACGGCCCCACTGGGACTGAAGCTTTCTTT. It is translated as CASSDGPTGTEAFF.

J is TRBJ2-7 and V is TRBV7-9; a possible D gene is TRBD2 (5 bases). CDR3 length: 15 residues. Per germline, CDR1 SEHNR and CDR2 FQNEAQ (reference sequence). Deletions cut 0 bases from V and 4 bases from J, with 13 bases between. CDR3 in DNA: TGTGCCAGCAGCTTAGCCTCGGACTTCCGGTACGAGCAGTACTTC. It is translated as CASSLASDFRYEQYF.

This clonotype has a handful of counts. The genes are TRBV15 and TRBJ1-1, with unresolved D. V was cut by 4 bases and J by 1 base, with 10 bases left in between. The CDR3 runs to 14 residues. Germline V CDR1 and CDR2: LNHNV, YYDKDF (reference sequence). CDR3 loop: CATSIRSENTEAFF. CDR3 nucleotides: TGTGCCACCAGCATCCGATCAGAGAACACTGAAGCTTTCTTT.

The chain carries TRBV18 and TRBJ2-6; D possibly corresponds to TRBD1 (5 bases). This CDR3 comprises 18 residues. Germline lookup yields CDR1 KGHSH and CDR2 LQKENI. V dropped 1 base and J dropped 1 base, with 14 bases sitting between them. Here the CDR3 DNA reads TGTGCCAGCTCACCACGAGCGACTCAGGGTTCTGGGGCCAACGTCCTGACTTTC. Translation gives CASSPRATQGSGANVLTF.